Presented here are 27 T cell receptor beta chains from one specimen sequenced in a study of T-cell reconstitution after alpha-beta-depleted transplantation in children. Library preparation (for TCRbeta) was performed with unique molecular identifiers. TCRdb recomputed calls from the PCR reads with MiXCR, one row per CDR3 protein. This table holds hundreds of thousands of distinct CDR3 sequences, about an eighth found once. The starting material was PBMCs, mostly from graft donor cells, obtained 360 days after TCRalphabeta/CD19-depleted stem cell transplant. The receptor set was obtained from a male patient younger than 18 who had a stem cell transplant for acute myeloid leukemia, so the T cells may come from the graft donor.

This chain uses TRBV5-1 with TRBJ1-2; 11 nucleotides agree with TRBD1. The junction had 6 bases not matched to a gene; V was cut back by 3 bases and J by 5 bases. This CDR3 has 15 residues. Germline values: CDR1 SGHRS, CDR2 YFSETQ. Here the CDR3 reads CASSSGQGAGYGYTF. DNA of the CDR3: TGCGCCAGCAGCTCCGGACAGGGGGCGGGGTATGGCTACACCTTC.

The chain recombines TRBV24-1 with TRBJ2-2, with 8 bases fitting TRBD1. The CDR3 consists of 14 residues. Germline trimming cut 10 bases from V and 4 bases from J; bases unmatched to any gene: 7. Germline V CDR1 and CDR2: KGHDR, SFDVKD. The CDR3 spells CATKGQEFTGELFF. The CDR3 DNA sequence: TGTGCCACAAAGGGACAGGAGTTCACCGGGGAGCTGTTTTTT.

In its sample, this clonotype was seen many times. V gene TRBV21-1 combines with J gene TRBJ2-1; no check of the table's D call, TRBD2, against the DNA was made. TRBV21-1 corresponds to a pseudogene. The CDR3 runs 16 residues. Written as DNA, the CDR3 is TGTGCCAGCACCCACGGGACTAGCGGGCCCTACAATGAGCAGTTCTTC. The encoded protein is CASTHGTSGPYNEQFF.

J is TRBJ2-5 and V is TRBV20-1, with TRBD2 identical over 7 bases. Germline V gives CDR1 DFQATT, CDR2 SNEGSKA (reference sequence). The CDR3 runs to 13 residues. Losses at the gene ends were 2 bases for V and 5 bases for J; bases not matched to a gene: 5. CDR3 amino acids: CSARPRGGETQYF. CDR3 DNA: TGCAGTGCTAGACCGAGGGGAGGGGAGACCCAGTACTTC.

In this sample, this clonotype turned up a few times. The chain recombines TRBV29-1 with TRBJ2-2, with TRBD2 matching over 10 bases. V lost 7 bases and J lost 7; bases outside the gene matches: 15. Per the germline V gene, CDR1 is SQVTM and CDR2 is ANQGSEA. This CDR3 spans 16 amino acids. The CDR3 is CSAPRLAGGLDGELFF. The CDR3, as DNA: TGCAGCGCCCCCCGATTAGCGGGAGGTCTGGACGGGGAGCTGTTTTTT.

This clonotype was picked up many times. The chain carries TRBV4-2 and TRBJ2-5, with 12 bases that match TRBD2. J gave up 5 bases and V 4 bases, and 14 bases lay outside the gene matches. Germline CDR1 reads LGHNA; CDR2 reads YNFKEQ. CDR3 size: 18 residues. CDR3 protein: CASSPGLAGILSTETQYF. The CDR3 DNA follows: TGTGCCAGCAGCCCTGGACTAGCGGGAATCCTAAGTACGGAGACCCAGTACTTC.

This clonotype was detected ten times or more. This chain links TRBV24-1 with TRBJ2-4; TRBD1 might be the D (5 bases). Trimming took 9 bases from V and 5 from J, leaving 13 bases between them. The CDR3 has 13 amino acids. Germline CDR1 is KGHDR and CDR2 is SFDVKD. The CDR3 DNA reads as TGTGCCACCCAGGTCCGCAGGGAAAACATTCAGTACTTC. Its protein is CATQVRRENIQYF.

The sample holds many counts of this clonotype. The V call is TRBV20-1, the J call TRBJ2-1; TRBD2 is a possible D gene (6 bases). CDR3 length: 14 residues. Germline CDR1 reads DFQATT; CDR2 reads SNEGSKA (reference sequence). Trimming left V 6 bases short and J 7 bases short, with 19 bases between. This CDR3 reads CSAPLASTRNEQFF. The CDR3 DNA sequence: TGCAGTGCCCCACTAGCCTCAACGAGGAATGAGCAGTTCTTC.

This clonotype has a count of ten or more. A junction end diverges from the germline sequence, so it may reflect a read error. The gene calls are TRBV7-7 and TRBJ2-7; TRBD1 or TRBD2 may be the D gene (5 bases each). This CDR3 region has 13 residues. Germline CDR1 reads SSHAT; CDR2 reads FNYEAQ (reference sequence). CDR3 nucleotides: TGTGCTAGCAGCCCATGGGGGTCCTACGAGCAGTACTTC. It codes for CASSPWGSYEQYF.

This clonotype was found a few times. This rearrangement joins TRBV7-2 to TRBJ2-7, with 8 bases identical to TRBD2. CDR1 and CDR2 from the germline V gene are SGHTA and FQGNSA. V shed 9 bases and J 0 bases; nucleotides not matched to a gene: 4. This CDR3 spans 13 amino acids. The CDR3: CASMGLGSYEQYF. The DNA of the CDR3 is TGTGCCAGTATGGGACTAGGCTCCTACGAGCAGTACTTC.

Only a few counts were recorded for this clonotype. This chain connects TRBV20-1 to TRBJ2-1; D is possibly TRBD2 (5 bases). V was cut by 4 bases and J by 5 bases, with 12 bases left in between. This CDR3 region has 13 residues. Germline V gene data show CDR1 as DFQATT and CDR2 as SNEGSKA (reference sequence). The CDR3 DNA is TGCAGTGCTACATCCGGGATTGACAATGAGCAGTTCTTC. Its translation: CSATSGIDNEQFF.

This clonotype was seen a handful of times. The gene calls are TRBV4-3 and TRBJ2-1; 11 nucleotides agree with TRBD2. This CDR3 has 15 residues. Germline V gives CDR1 LGHNA, CDR2 YSLEER. V gave up 4 bases and J gave up 7 bases; unmatched junction bases: 6. Here the CDR3 DNA reads TGCGCCAGCAGCCGTAGACTAGCGGGAAAGAATGAGCAGTTCTTC. It translates to CASSRRLAGKNEQFF.

V gene TRBV29-1 combines with J gene TRBJ2-1, with 13 bases lining up with TRBD2. The CDR3 has 14 amino acids. Per the germline V gene, CDR1 is SQVTM and CDR2 is ANQGSEA. The V segment lost 6 bases and the J segment 5 bases; nucleotides outside the gene matches: 4. The chain's CDR3 is CSVGTSGNHNEQFF. CDR3 DNA sequence: TGCAGCGTAGGGACTAGCGGGAACCACAATGAGCAGTTCTTC.

This clonotype was seen only a few times. V gene TRBV5-6 combines with J gene TRBJ2-4, with 10 nucleotides matching TRBD1. Germline CDR1 reads SGHDT; CDR2 reads YYEEEE. J was trimmed by 0 bases and V by 4 bases; bases with no gene match: 10. The length of the CDR3 is 18 residues. CDR3 loop: CASSPGTGAVLAKNIQYF. As DNA, the CDR3 is TGTGCCAGCAGCCCCGGGACAGGGGCCGTTCTAGCCAAAAACATTCAGTACTTC.

The chain joins TRBV25-1 to TRBJ2-5, with 10 nucleotides matching TRBD2. V lost 7 bases and J lost 2; bases outside the gene matches: 7. From germline, CDR1 is MGHDK and CDR2 SYGVNS. The CDR3 has 15 amino acids. The chain's CDR3 is CASMRASGGQETQYF. CDR3 coding DNA: TGTGCCAGCATGCGAGCTAGCGGGGGACAAGAGACCCAGTACTTC.

The rearrangement joins TRBV28 to TRBJ1-5, with D possibly TRBD1 on 6 matching bases. The germline V gene has CDR1 MDHEN and CDR2 SYDVKM. This CDR3 spans 15 amino acids. V was clipped by 1 base and J by 6 bases, with 13 bases between them. The chain's CDR3 is CASSLFSGASQPQHF. The CDR3 DNA is TGTGCCAGCAGTTTATTTTCAGGGGCGAGTCAGCCCCAGCATTTT.

This clonotype has more than one count but fewer than ten. The gene calls are TRBV20-1 and TRBJ2-7, with 9 bases identical to TRBD1. The germline V gene has CDR1 DFQATT and CDR2 SNEGSKA (reference sequence). The CDR3 has 15 amino acids. V was clipped by 6 bases and J by 3 bases; unmatched bases: 12. CDR3 sequence (DNA): TGCAGTGCGGGGCGGGGGACAGGGCGAATCTACGAGCAGTACTTC. Translated, it gives CSAGRGTGRIYEQYF.

This chain joins TRBV4-1 and TRBJ1-1, with a possible D match to TRBD1 (6 bases). V was pared by 3 bases and J by 2 bases, with 19 bases between. Germline CDR1 is MGHRA and CDR2 is YSYEKL. The CDR3 runs 17 residues. CDR3 nucleotides: TGCGCCAGCAGCCATCGCAGGGGCGGGCGGCGAAACACTGAAGCTTTCTTT. Its translation is CASSHRRGGRRNTEAFF.

The rearrangement uses TRBV25-1 and TRBJ2-1; D unresolved. There are 12 residues in the CDR3. The germline gives CDR1 MGHDK, CDR2 SYGVNS. Trimming removed 4 bases from V and 11 bases from J, with 12 bases in between. CDR3 sequence reads: CASSVRSSKQFF. The CDR3, as DNA: TGTGCCAGCAGTGTAAGGTCCAGTAAGCAGTTCTTC. The variable domain in full, completed from reference TRBV25-1 and TRBJ2-1, reads EADIYQTPRYLVIGTGKKITLECSQTMGHDKMYWYQQDPGMELHLIHYSYGVNSTEKGDLSSESTVSRIRTEHFPLTLESARPSHTSQYLCASSVRSSKQFFGPGTRLTVL.

The V gene is TRBV7-8, the J gene TRBJ2-7; D is perhaps TRBD1 (5 bases). The CDR3 is 15 amino acids. The V gene's germline CDR1 is SGHVS and CDR2 FQNEAQ. Between the trimmed V and J ends, which lost 1 base and 2 bases, there was a span of 12 bases. The CDR3 loop is CASSLEWTPTYEQYF. As DNA, the CDR3 is TGTGCCAGCAGCTTAGAATGGACACCTACCTACGAGCAGTACTTC.

In this sample, this clonotype turned up a few times. This chain uses TRBV4-2 with TRBJ2-5; D not resolved. Germline V CDR1 and CDR2: LGHNA, YNFKEQ. CDR3 size: 15 residues. Trimming took 1 base from V and 2 from J, leaving 11 bases between them. CDR3 nucleotides: TGTGCCAGCAGCCAAGGGGATGAGACTCAAGAGACCCAGTACTTC. Translation: CASSQGDETQETQYF.

V usage is TRBV4-2 and J usage is TRBJ1-2; TRBD1 matches at 12 bases. V shed 3 bases, J shed 5 bases, and the junction held 10 bases outside the gene matches. Looked up from germline, CDR1 is LGHNA and CDR2 is YNFKEQ. The CDR3 runs to 17 residues. As DNA, the CDR3 is TGTGCCAGCAGCCACTGGGACAGGGGGCGGGTTGGGTATGGCTACACCTTC. This sequence encodes CASSHWDRGRVGYGYTF.

This sequence joins TRBV18 and TRBJ2-5; TRBD2 matches at 11 bases. The CDR3 consists of 16 residues. Trimming took 0 bases from V and 9 from J; bases not matched to a gene: 9. Germline V gene sequence: CDR1 KGHSH, CDR2 LQKENI. Written as DNA, the CDR3 is TGTGCCAGCTCACCACCTAGCGGGAGGGGACCCAGGGCCCAGTACTTC. Amino acid sequence: CASSPPSGRGPRAQYF.

This clonotype showed up just a few times. This chain uses TRBV5-5 with TRBJ2-7, with D possibly TRBD2 on 5 matching bases. The V end was cut by 4 bases, the J end by 3 bases, with 20 bases between. The CDR3 has 16 residues. Per the germline V gene, CDR1 is SGHKS and CDR2 is YYEKEE (reference sequence). This CDR3 is CASSRPGFGKRYEQYF. CDR3 sequence (DNA): TGTGCCAGCAGCCGACCAGGCTTCGGGAAGCGCTACGAGCAGTACTTC.

The V and J genes are TRBV19 and TRBJ1-1, with D maybe TRBD1 (5 bases). V was clipped by 3 bases and J by 4 bases, with 15 bases between them. The CDR3 totals 15 residues. In germline, CDR1 is LNHDA, CDR2 SQIVND (reference sequence). The CDR3 nucleotides read TGTGCCAGTAGTATGGAAGCAGGGCTGGGCACTGAAGCTTTCTTT. As protein: CASSMEAGLGTEAFF.

The J gene is TRBJ2-2, the V gene TRBV27; 10 bases match TRBD2. Germline-derived CDR1 and CDR2 are MNHEY and SMNVEV (reference sequence). This CDR3 region has 16 residues. The trim removed 5 bases at V and 4 bases at J, leaving 7 bases unmatched. As DNA, the CDR3 is TGTGCCAGCAGTCCCCTAGCGGGAGTGAGCACCGGGGAGCTGTTTTTT. Its translation: CASSPLAGVSTGELFF.

V is TRBV29-1 and J is TRBJ2-5, with TRBD2 identical over 12 bases. The trim removed 4 bases at V and 5 bases at J, leaving 8 bases unmatched. The CDR3 runs to 15 residues. The germline gives CDR1 SQVTM, CDR2 ANQGSEA. The CDR3 DNA is TGCAGCGTTGTTACTAGCGGGAGGTTCCCCGAGACCCAGTACTTC. This translates into CSVVTSGRFPETQYF.